Below, 22 T cell receptor beta chains from the same sample are listed, as sequenced in a study of T-cell memory formation after mild COVID-19. TCRdb re-analysed the 5' RACE reads in MiXCR, keeping a single row per CDR3 protein. The data contain roughly 240,000 distinct CDR3 sequences, 15% to 20% of them singletons. The sample was PBMCs or a T cell subset sorted from them (not recorded which). Receptor source: a young man who had mild COVID-19 (a few samples of this study predate the infection). Cell type and time point are not known.

This clonotype was picked up a small number of times. The genes are TRBV28 and TRBJ2-6; 7 nucleotides agree with TRBD1. V lost 2 bases to trimming and J lost 4 bases; unmatched junction nucleotides: 5. The CDR3 is 16 amino acids. CDR1 and CDR2 (germline): MDHEN, SYDVKM. CDR3 amino acids: CASSLGDSSGANVLTF. CDR3 in DNA: TGTGCCAGCAGTTTAGGGGACAGCTCCGGGGCCAACGTCCTGACTTTC.

This clonotype turned up a few times. The chain employs TRBV4-3 and TRBJ1-4; the D gene is possibly TRBD1 (6 bases). CDR1 is LGHNA, CDR2 YSLEER, per germline. The CDR3 totals 14 residues. The ends were cut back, 1 base at V and 7 bases at J, with 10 bases in the middle. CDR3 bases: TGCGCCAGCAGCCAAGGGCAGGGGATTGAAAAACTGTTTTTT. This sequence encodes CASSQGQGIEKLFF.

The chain recombines TRBV7-6 with TRBJ2-1; no clear D gene. The germline V gene has CDR1 SGHVS and CDR2 FNYEAQ. This CDR3 is built from 14 residues. V was cut by 5 bases and J by 8 bases, with 16 bases left in between. The CDR3 DNA sequence: TGTGCCAGCAGCCCCACGTGGCAGGCGGATGAGCAGTTCTTC. The encoded protein is CASSPTWQADEQFF.

This clonotype has just a few counts. The genes are TRBV7-9 and TRBJ1-1; maybe TRBD1 (5 bases). Germline V lookup: CDR1 SEHNR, CDR2 FQNEAQ (reference sequence). Trimming removed 5 bases from V and 5 bases from J, with 30 bases in between. CDR3 length equals 19 residues. CDR3 amino acids: CASSKAGVIIRVVGTEAFF. For the CDR3, the DNA is TGTGCCAGCAGCAAAGCGGGGGTGATAATTAGGGTGGTGGGAACTGAAGCTTTCTTT.

In its sample, this clonotype was seen a few times. V gene TRBV5-1 combines with J gene TRBJ2-5, with TRBD2 matching 12 bases. This CDR3 spans 16 amino acids. After removal of 3 bases from V and 5 bases from J, the junction contained 8 bases not matched to a gene. Germline CDR1 SGHRS, CDR2 YFSETQ. This CDR3 is CASSSSGGAFGETQYF. CDR3 bases: TGCGCCAGCAGCTCTAGCGGGGGGGCCTTCGGCGAGACCCAGTACTTC.

This clonotype occurred a few times. The rearrangement joins TRBV6-5 to TRBJ2-7, with 9 bases matching TRBD1. In germline, CDR1 is MNHEY, CDR2 SVGAGI. The junction had 5 bases not matched to a gene; V was cut back by 5 bases and J by 3 bases. The CDR3 extends over 14 amino acids. CDR3 sequence reads: CASSRGQGYYEQYF. The DNA of the CDR3 is TGTGCCAGCAGTAGGGGACAGGGCTACTACGAGCAGTACTTC.

The chain employs TRBV28 and TRBJ2-7, with 9 nucleotides matching TRBD1. The V and J ends lost 5 bases and 6 bases, in that order; junction bases with no gene match: 8. This CDR3 region has 14 residues. CDR1 MDHEN and CDR2 SYDVKM come from the germline V gene. This chain's CDR3 is CASSPPGTGFEQYV. As DNA, the CDR3 is TGTGCCAGCAGTCCCCCCGGGACAGGGTTCGAGCAGTACGTC.

This clonotype has just a few counts. The chain joins TRBV28 to TRBJ2-7; no reliable D call. The CDR3 spans 15 residues. Germline V gene lookup returns CDR1 MDHEN and CDR2 SYDVKM. V dropped 2 bases and J dropped 0 bases, with 11 bases sitting between them. In DNA, the CDR3 is TGTGCCAGCAGTTTAGGACCCCAGAGCTCCTACGAGCAGTACTTC. Its translation is CASSLGPQSSYEQYF.

J is TRBJ1-2 and V is TRBV27, with a tentative D call TRBD1 (5 bases). Germline V gives CDR1 MNHEY, CDR2 SMNVEV (reference sequence). Trimming pared 6 bases from V and 8 bases from J, leaving 16 bases between. CDR3 size: 13 residues. The CDR3 sequence is CASRPGGSLGYTF. The DNA of the CDR3 is TGTGCCAGCAGACCGGGGGGGTCCCTCGGCTACACCTTC.

This chain uses TRBV4-3 with TRBJ1-2, with D maybe TRBD1 (6 bases). The germline V gene encodes CDR1 LGHNA and CDR2 YSLEER. The CDR3 spans 15 residues. V lost 0 bases and J lost 4, with 12 bases in between. The CDR3 DNA is TGCGCCAGCAGCCAAGATAGGGGGGGGTTCTATGGCTACACCTTC. This gives the protein CASSQDRGGFYGYTF.

The sample holds a few counts of this clonotype. One end of the junction is discordant with germline, which a read error may explain. This chain joins TRBV7-2 and TRBJ1-2; the match to TRBD1 covers 7 bases. CDR3 length equals 13 residues. Germline V lookup: CDR1 SGHTA, CDR2 FQGNSA. This chain's CDR3 is CDSTLTGNYGYTF. In DNA form, the CDR3 reads TGTGACAGCACCTTGACAGGGAACTATGGCTACACCTTC.

Many counts were recorded for this clonotype. The chain uses TRBV10-3 and TRBJ2-1; 11 nucleotides match TRBD2. Germline V gene lookup returns CDR1 ENHRY and CDR2 SYGVKD. V lost 3 bases, J lost 5 bases, and 3 bases stayed unmatched. The CDR3 loop spans 15 amino acids. The CDR3, as DNA: TGTGCCATCAGTGATGGGACTAGCGGAGACAATGAGCAGTTCTTC. Protein: CAISDGTSGDNEQFF.

The rearrangement uses TRBV2 and TRBJ1-2; TRBD1 matches at 7 bases. V trimming: 6 bases; J trimming: 2 bases; junction bases outside the gene matches: 12. Germline V gene lookup returns CDR1 SNHLY and CDR2 FYNNEI. The CDR3 extends over 16 amino acids. The CDR3 coding sequence is TGTGCCAGCAGAAGTAACCAGGGGGTCCCAAACTATGGCTACACCTTC. Its translation: CASRSNQGVPNYGYTF.

The CDR3 spells CASSWTGGYTDTQYF. The CDR3 bases are TGTGCCAGCAGCTGGACAGGGGGATACACAGATACGCAGTATTTT. V and J are TRBV25-1 and TRBJ2-3; TRBD1 matches at 10 bases. The V and J ends lost 6 bases and 2 bases, in that order; junction bases with no gene match: 5. The CDR3 spans 15 residues. The germline V gene has CDR1 MGHDK and CDR2 SYGVNS.

The chain recombines TRBV6-5 with TRBJ1-4, with no clear D. The CDR3 length is 12 residues. CDR1 is MNHEY and CDR2 is SVGAGI in the germline V gene. V shed 0 bases and J shed 8 bases, with 4 bases lying between them. This CDR3 reads CASSYSREKLFF. The CDR3 coding sequence is TGTGCCAGCAGTTACTCGCGAGAAAAACTGTTTTTT.

This clonotype came up a few times. This sequence joins TRBV3-1 and TRBJ2-1, with 9 bases that match TRBD2. The CDR3 extends over 15 amino acids. CDR1 and CDR2 from the germline V gene are LGHDT and YNNKEL (reference sequence). The V segment lost 3 bases and the J segment 5 bases; nucleotides outside the gene matches: 5. The CDR3 DNA is TGTGCCAGCAGCCACTCTAGCGGGGACGACAATGAGCAGTTCTTC. Encoded protein: CASSHSSGDDNEQFF.

This clonotype has only a few counts. The genes are TRBV4-3 and TRBJ1-1; perhaps TRBD1 as D (5 bases). Germline V gene lookup returns CDR1 LGHNA and CDR2 YSLEER. V lost 3 bases and J lost 1, with 12 bases in between. CDR3 length equals 15 residues. CDR3 sequence reads: CASSQDWTQNTEAFF. The CDR3 bases are TGCGCCAGCAGCCAGGACTGGACACAGAACACTGAAGCTTTCTTT.

This clonotype was detected only a few times. The chain employs TRBV10-2 and TRBJ2-7; weak D call: TRBD2 (6 bases). Germline assignment: CDR1 WSHSY and CDR2 SAAADI. V was trimmed by 6 bases and J by 1 base, leaving 10 bases between them. The CDR3 contains 13 residues. CDR3 in DNA: TGCGCCAGCAGGGCAGGGAGGTCCTACGAGCAGTACTTC. Translated: CASRAGRSYEQYF.

V usage is TRBV28 and J usage is TRBJ1-5, with 8 bases matching TRBD1. CDR1 and CDR2 (germline): MDHEN, SYDVKM. V lost 6 bases, J lost 5 bases, and 6 bases stayed unmatched. There are 14 residues in the CDR3. This CDR3 is CASRSGQGDQPQHF. Written as DNA, the CDR3 is TGTGCCAGCAGGTCTGGACAGGGAGATCAGCCCCAGCATTTT. The full variable domain, in which reference TRBV28 and TRBJ1-5 provide the parts outside the CDR3, is DVKVTQSSRYLVKRTGEKVFLECVQDMDHENMFWYRQDPGLGLRLIYFSYDVKMKEKGDIPEGYSVSREKKERFSLILESASTNQTSMYLCASRSGQGDQPQHFGDGTRLSIL.

This clonotype was seen a handful of times. The chain links TRBV20-1 to TRBJ1-4; D is perhaps TRBD1 (5 bases). This CDR3 region has 12 residues. V lost 1 base and J 8 bases, leaving 8 bases between the germline ends. Looked up from germline, CDR1 is DFQATT and CDR2 is SNEGSKA (reference sequence). The CDR3 region is CSARGQGEKLFF. In nucleotides, the CDR3 is TGCAGTGCTAGAGGGCAGGGAGAAAAACTGTTTTTT.

The rearrangement joins TRBV28 to TRBJ1-4, with 10 bases that match TRBD1. This CDR3 spans 15 amino acids. Germline V gene sequence: CDR1 MDHEN, CDR2 SYDVKM. J lost 5 bases, V lost 7 bases, and 7 bases had no gene match. The chain's CDR3 is CASTPPGQGNEKLFF. CDR3 nucleotides: TGTGCCAGCACCCCCCCGGGACAGGGGAATGAAAAACTGTTTTTT.

The V and J genes are TRBV12-3 or TRBV12-4 and TRBJ2-1, with TRBD1 matching 8 bases. With 3 bases clipped from V and 5 bases from J, the junction kept 6 bases outside the gene matches. CDR3 length equals 15 residues. CDR3 in DNA: TGTGCCAGCAGTTTTCAGGGGGCCTTAGACAATGAGCAGTTCTTC. This encodes CASSFQGALDNEQFF.